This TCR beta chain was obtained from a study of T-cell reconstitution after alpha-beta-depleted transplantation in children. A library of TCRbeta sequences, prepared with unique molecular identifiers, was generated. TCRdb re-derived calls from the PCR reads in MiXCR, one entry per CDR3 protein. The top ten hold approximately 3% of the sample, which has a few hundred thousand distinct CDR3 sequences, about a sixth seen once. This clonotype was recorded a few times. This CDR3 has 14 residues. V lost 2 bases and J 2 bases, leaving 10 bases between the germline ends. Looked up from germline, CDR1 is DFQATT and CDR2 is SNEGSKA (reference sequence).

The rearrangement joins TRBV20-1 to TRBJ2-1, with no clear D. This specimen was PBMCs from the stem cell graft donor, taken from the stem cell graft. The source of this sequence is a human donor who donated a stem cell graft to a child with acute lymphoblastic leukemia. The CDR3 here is CSARSLGPYNEQFF. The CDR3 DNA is TGCAGTGCTAGATCCCTCGGGCCCTACAATGAGCAGTTCTTC.